The 17 T cell receptor beta chains presented below share a single source sample, sequenced in a study of beta chain features in type 1 diabetes (dated by TCRdb to 2016 to 2019). Library construction relied on the immunoSEQ multiplex PCR assay. The High Capacity cDNA Reverse Transcription Kit was used to reverse transcribe all of the isolated RNA, meaning that expressed TCRB transcripts were what got sequenced. Drawn from immuneACCESS, this table holds only the in-frame rearrangements with V and J called that TCRdb kept. Clones are partly lost; checked studies trace under half to an unresolved V gene and leave the rest unexplained. This sample has about 340,000 clones in its table, and approximately 13% of those were observed once. Together, the top ten hold 0.015% of the sample. No antigen has been identified for these receptors. Summary of the overall study and its limitations: In all four CD4+ subsets, TCRB CDR3 length was moderately but significantly shorter in type 1 diabetes patients.

What was sequenced was naive CD4+ T cells from blood. Reading the label with the study, this specimen's cell subset or site is: true naive CD4+ T cells. These receptors were obtained from a woman under 30 with type 1 diabetes.

This clone was counted between two and nine times. V and J are TRBV7-2 and TRBJ2-7; TRBD1 might be the D (5 bases). The CDR3 is 14 amino acids. Trimming shortened V by 7 bases and J by 3 bases, and 16 bases separated the two germline ends. Germline CDR1 reads SGHTA; CDR2 reads FQGNSA. The DNA of the CDR3 is TGTGCCAGCACGCCTTCCCGGACACACTACGAGCAGTACTTC. It yields the protein CASTPSRTHYEQYF.

This chain connects TRBV4-2 to TRBJ2-3; 16 nucleotides line up with TRBD2. CDR3 length equals 18 residues. V lost 3 bases to trimming and J lost 5 bases; unmatched junction nucleotides: 8. The germline V gene has CDR1 LGHNA and CDR2 YNFKEQ. CDR3 coding DNA: TGTGCCAGCAGCCATCCGGGACTAGCGGGAGGGCCGGGAGATACGCAGTATTTT. This translates into CASSHPGLAGGPGDTQYF.

The CDR3 here is CASSRRREQRHYGYTF. The CDR3 coding sequence is TGTGCCAGCAGCCGCCGACGAGAGCAGCGACACTATGGCTACACCTTC. This chain links TRBV27 with TRBJ1-2, with D unclear. V gave up 6 bases and J gave up 3 bases, with 20 bases separating them. The CDR3 has 16 residues. Germline CDR1 and CDR2: MNHEY and SMNVEV (reference sequence).

The table lists this clone with a few counts. The rearrangement links TRBV2 to TRBJ2-1; TRBD2 matches 11 bases. The CDR3 consists of 13 residues. Germline V gene data show CDR1 as SNHLY and CDR2 as FYNNEI. The CDR3: CASTSGRWNEQFF. CDR3 nucleotide sequence: TGTGCTAGTACTAGCGGGAGATGGAATGAGCAGTTCTTC.

The rearrangement joins TRBV29-1 to TRBJ2-5; D may be TRBD2 (6 bases). The CDR3 has 15 residues. From germline, CDR1 is SQVTM and CDR2 ANQGSEA. The germline V and J ends were trimmed by 3 bases and 5 bases, with 19 bases remaining between them. The CDR3 DNA is TGCAGCGTTGAGGCGCAGACGGGAGCAAGGGAGACCCAGTACTTC. Its translation: CSVEAQTGARETQYF. The entire variable domain, with the rest obtained from reference TRBV29-1 and TRBJ2-5, is as follows: SAVISQKPSRDICQRGTSLTIQCQVDSQVTMMFWYRQQPGQSLTLIATANQGSEATYESGFVIDKFPISRPNLTFSTLTVSNMSPEDSSIYLCSVEAQTGARETQYFGPGTRLLVL.

There are a few counts of this clone. V usage is TRBV21-1 and J usage is TRBJ2-1; TRBD2, the table's D call, was not compared with the DNA. TRBV21-1 constitutes a pseudogene. The CDR3 has 16 residues. CDR3 amino acids: CASSKVPSGEYNEQFF. In nucleotides, the CDR3 is TGTGCCAGCAGCAAAGTTCCTTCGGGGGAGTACAATGAGCAGTTCTTC.

Notes on this clone: Other nucleotide sequences from this sample produce the same CDR3. V is TRBV18 and J is TRBJ1-5; tentatively, D is TRBD1 (5 bases). The length of the CDR3 is 13 residues. Looked up from germline, CDR1 is KGHSH and CDR2 is LQKENI. V dropped 3 bases and J dropped 4 bases, with 7 bases sitting between them. DNA for the CDR3: TGTGCCAGCTCACCGGGGGGAAATCAGCCCCAGCATTTT. Translation gives CASSPGGNQPQHF.

This clone has a handful of counts. This chain links TRBV11-3 with TRBJ1-2; D remains unclear. The V end was cut by 1 base, the J end by 4 bases, with 10 bases between. CDR1 and CDR2 (germline): SGHNT, YENEEA. The CDR3 is 14 amino acids. This CDR3 reads CASSLGEPRYGYTF. CDR3 nucleotide sequence: TGTGCCAGCAGCTTAGGGGAGCCGCGCTATGGCTACACCTTC.

The CDR3 region is CASSPLRGTSTDTQYF. Written as DNA, the CDR3 is TGTGCCAGCTCACCATTGCGCGGGACTAGCACAGATACGCAGTATTTT. V usage is TRBV18 and J usage is TRBJ2-3; D possibly corresponds to TRBD2 (6 bases). V lost 2 bases and J lost 0, with 12 bases in between. CDR1 KGHSH and CDR2 LQKENI come from the germline V gene. The CDR3 consists of 16 residues.

This clone was detected only a few times. The chain uses TRBV7-8 and TRBJ2-1; TRBD2 matches at 12 bases. Germline V CDR1 and CDR2: SGHVS, FQNEAQ. The CDR3 runs to 16 residues. J was trimmed by 6 bases and V by 5 bases; bases with no gene match: 8. The DNA of the CDR3 is TGTGCCAGCAGCCCCGGACTAGCGGGACATTCCAATGAGCAGTTCTTC. Protein sequence: CASSPGLAGHSNEQFF.

As to this clone: This same CDR3 is encoded by further DNA sequences in the sample. The chain combines TRBV5-1 with TRBJ2-1, with 8 bases identical to TRBD1. CDR1 and CDR2 from the germline V gene are SGHRS and YFSETQ. Trimming cost V 4 bases and J 0 bases; bases outside gene matches: 3. CDR3 length: 15 amino acids. The CDR3 loop reads CASSLGQGSYNEQFF. The CDR3 coding sequence is TGCGCCAGCAGCCTCGGACAGGGCTCCTACAATGAGCAGTTCTTC.

The genes are TRBV11-2 and TRBJ2-3; perhaps TRBD2 as D (7 bases). The CDR3 sequence is 18 residues long. With 3 bases removed from V and 5 bases from J, the gap between germline ends came to 24 bases. CDR1 is SGHAT and CDR2 is FQNNGV in the germline V gene. This CDR3 reads CASSFSGSGRGGGDTQYF. DNA for the CDR3: TGTGCCAGCAGCTTTAGTGGGTCCGGGAGAGGGGGGGGAGATACGCAGTATTTT.

A note on this clone: The same CDR3 also results from other DNA sequences found in this sample. This sequence joins TRBV7-2 and TRBJ1-1; D gene ambiguous. Germline values: CDR1 SGHTA, CDR2 FQGNSA. Trimming pared 0 bases from V and 3 bases from J, leaving 8 bases between. CDR3 length: 14 amino acids. CDR3 loop: CASSLAGGYTEAFF. Written as DNA, the CDR3 is TGTGCCAGCAGCTTAGCGGGAGGGTACACTGAAGCTTTCTTT.

This clone showed up just a few times. The V gene is TRBV18, the J gene TRBJ2-3; weak D call: TRBD1 (5 bases). The CDR3 loop spans 15 amino acids. V was pared by 4 bases and J by 3 bases, with 14 bases between. The V gene's germline CDR1 is KGHSH and CDR2 LQKENI. The CDR3 protein is CASSRGDSRTDTQYF. CDR3 coding DNA: TGTGCCAGCTCACGAGGAGACAGTAGAACAGATACGCAGTATTTT. Supplemented by reference TRBV18 and TRBJ2-3, the full variable domain reads NAGVMQNPRHLVRRRGQEARLRCSPMKGHSHVYWYRQLPEEGLKFMVYLQKENIIDESGMPKERFSAEFPKEGPSILRIQQVVRGDSAAYFCASSRGDSRTDTQYFGPGTRLTVL.

This clone was picked up a small number of times. V usage is TRBV11-2 and J usage is TRBJ2-1, with a weak D call TRBD2 (6 bases). This CDR3 comprises 14 residues. V lost 1 base and J 9 bases, leaving 13 bases between the germline ends. Germline CDR1 and CDR2: SGHAT and FQNNGV. The CDR3 loop is CASSLGRVGGEQFF. The CDR3 region has the DNA TGTGCCAGCAGCTTAGGCAGGGTGGGGGGTGAGCAGTTCTTC.

V and J are TRBV5-1 and TRBJ2-1, with 13 bases that match TRBD2. J lost 7 bases, V lost 2 bases, and 3 bases had no gene match. Germline loops: CDR1 SGHRS, CDR2 YFSETQ. There are 15 residues in the CDR3. The CDR3 DNA follows: TGCGCCAGCAGCTTACTAGCGGGAGGGCATAATGAGCAGTTCTTC. Translating it yields CASSLLAGGHNEQFF. The entire variable domain, with the rest obtained from reference TRBV5-1 and TRBJ2-1, is as follows: KAGVTQTPRYLIKTRGQQVTLSCSPISGHRSVSWYQQTPGQGLQFLFEYFSETQRNKGNFPGRFSGRQFSNSRSEMNVSTLELGDSALYLCASSLLAGGHNEQFFGPGTRLTVL.

The V call is TRBV28, the J call TRBJ2-5, with a weak D call TRBD2 (5 bases). This CDR3 has 15 residues. Germline loops: CDR1 MDHEN, CDR2 SYDVKM. V lost 3 bases, J lost 4 bases, and 15 bases lay in between. DNA of the CDR3: TGTGCCAGCAGTTTTCGTACTAGGCCCCGAGAGACCCAGTACTTC. It specifies CASSFRTRPRETQYF.